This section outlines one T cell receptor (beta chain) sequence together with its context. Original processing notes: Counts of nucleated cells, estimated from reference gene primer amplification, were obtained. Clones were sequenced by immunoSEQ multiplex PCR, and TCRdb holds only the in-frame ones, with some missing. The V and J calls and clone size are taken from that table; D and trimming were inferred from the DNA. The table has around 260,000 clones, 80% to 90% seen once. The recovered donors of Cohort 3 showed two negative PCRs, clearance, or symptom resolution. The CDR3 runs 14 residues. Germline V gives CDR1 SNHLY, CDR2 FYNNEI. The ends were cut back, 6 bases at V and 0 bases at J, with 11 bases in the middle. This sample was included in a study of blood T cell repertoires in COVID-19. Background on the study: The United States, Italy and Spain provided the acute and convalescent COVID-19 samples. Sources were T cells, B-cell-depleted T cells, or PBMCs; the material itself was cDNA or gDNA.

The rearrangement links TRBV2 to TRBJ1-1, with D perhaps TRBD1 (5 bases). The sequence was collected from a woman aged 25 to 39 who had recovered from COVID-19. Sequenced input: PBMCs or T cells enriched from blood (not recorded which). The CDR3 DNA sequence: TGTGCCAGCAGAGGGGAGGTAATGAACACTGAAGCTTTCTTT. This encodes CASRGEVMNTEAFF. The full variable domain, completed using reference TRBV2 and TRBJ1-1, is EPEVTQTPSHQVTQMGQEVILRCVPISNHLYFYWYRQILGQKVEFLVSFYNNEISEKSEIFDDQFSVERPDGSNFTLKIRSTKLEDSAMYFCASRGEVMNTEAFFGQGTRLTVV.